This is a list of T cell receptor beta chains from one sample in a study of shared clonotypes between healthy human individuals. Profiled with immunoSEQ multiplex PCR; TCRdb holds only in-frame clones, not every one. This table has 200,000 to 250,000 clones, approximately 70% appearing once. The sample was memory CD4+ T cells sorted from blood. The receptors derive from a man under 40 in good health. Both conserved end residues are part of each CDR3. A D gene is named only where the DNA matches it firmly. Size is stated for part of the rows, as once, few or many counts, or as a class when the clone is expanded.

cdr3_aa: CASSSDRLPTDTQYF; cdr3_nt: TGTGCCAGCAGCTCAGACAGGCTCCCCACAGATACGCAGTATTTT; d_call: NA; v_call: TRBV7-9; j_call: TRBJ2-3; cdr3_length: 15; clone_size: NA
cdr3_aa: CASTRTSGDTDTQYF; cdr3_nt: TGTGCCAGCACGCGAACAAGCGGGGATACAGATACGCAGTATTTT; d_call: TRBD2; v_call: TRBV9; j_call: TRBJ2-3; cdr3_length: 15; clone_size: NA
cdr3_aa: CASSLARTSGKYNEQFF; cdr3_nt: TGTGCCAGCAGCTTAGCGAGGACTAGCGGGAAGTACAATGAGCAGTTCTTC; d_call: TRBD2; v_call: TRBV7-8; j_call: TRBJ2-1; cdr3_length: 17; clone_size: NA
cdr3_aa: CASRLWENTGELFF; cdr3_nt: TGCGCCAGCAGACTATGGGAAAACACCGGGGAGCTGTTTTTT; d_call: NA; v_call: TRBV5-1; j_call: TRBJ2-2; cdr3_length: 14; clone_size: NA
cdr3_aa: CSAGFPQQFF; cdr3_nt: TGCAGTGCTGGGTTCCCGCAGCAGTTCTTC; d_call: NA; v_call: TRBV20-1; j_call: TRBJ2-1; cdr3_length: 10; clone_size: NA
cdr3_aa: CASSLSLAKNIQYF; cdr3_nt: TGTGCCAGCAGCTTATCCCTAGCCAAAAACATTCAGTACTTC; d_call: NA; v_call: TRBV7-3; j_call: TRBJ2-4; cdr3_length: 14; clone_size: NA
cdr3_aa: CASSYLSGRGDTQYF; cdr3_nt: TGTGCCAGCAGTTATTTAAGCGGGAGAGGAGATACGCAGTATTTT; d_call: TRBD2; v_call: TRBV6-5; j_call: TRBJ2-3; cdr3_length: 15; clone_size: NA
cdr3_aa: CASSLELAGDNEQFF; cdr3_nt: TGTGCCAGCAGCTTGGAACTAGCGGGAGACAATGAGCAGTTCTTC; d_call: TRBD2; v_call: TRBV5-4; j_call: TRBJ2-1; cdr3_length: 15; clone_size: NA
cdr3_aa: CASSEAQGAPLYEQYF; cdr3_nt: TGTGCCAGCAGTGAAGCCCAGGGGGCGCCGCTTTACGAGCAGTACTTC; d_call: TRBD1; v_call: TRBV6-1; j_call: TRBJ2-7; cdr3_length: 16; clone_size: NA
cdr3_aa: CASSVGLRGTTGANVLTF; cdr3_nt: TGTGCCAGCAGCGTAGGTTTGAGAGGGACTACCGGGGCCAACGTCCTGACTTTC; d_call: TRBD2; v_call: TRBV9; j_call: TRBJ2-6; cdr3_length: 18; clone_size: once
cdr3_aa: CASSQGSRAPGELFF; cdr3_nt: TGTGCCAGCAGCCAGGGGTCCAGGGCCCCCGGGGAGCTGTTTTTT; d_call: NA; v_call: TRBV7-9; j_call: TRBJ2-2; cdr3_length: 15; clone_size: many
cdr3_aa: CASSLDGRTGGYGYTF; cdr3_nt: TGCGCCAGCAGCTTGGATGGACGGACAGGGGGCTATGGCTACACCTTC; d_call: TRBD1; v_call: TRBV5-1; j_call: TRBJ1-2; cdr3_length: 16; clone_size: many